This T cell receptor beta chain is drawn from a study of vaccination and CD4 T cells after COVID-19. On the study more broadly: Every participant had a vaccine, which was either BNT162b2 or mRNA-1273, given in two doses. Study-level findings and limits: Among convalescent patients, a median roughly 90% of reactive clones emerged only after vaccination. Apart from involving relatively few convalescent patients, the work omitted early post-infection timepoints.

MiXCR, applied by TCRdb to the PCR reads, yields one record per CDR3 protein. Among fewer than 20,000 distinct CDR3 sequences listed, less than 75% were seen once. On this clonotype itself: Its antigen remains unidentified.

This receptor was identified in a human donor who had recovered from COVID-19. Sequencing used CD4+ T cells from blood, obtained after SARS-CoV-2 vaccination.

DNA of the CDR3: TGTGCCACCAGCAGAGGTAGGCTAGAAGCCAAAAACATTCAGTACTTC. Its protein is CATSRGRLEAKNIQYF. This chain uses TRBV15 with TRBJ2-4; D remains ambiguous. The V gene's germline CDR1 is LNHNV and CDR2 YYDKDF (reference sequence). CDR3 length equals 16 residues. Trimming stripped 1 base from V and 0 bases from J, with 10 bases between. Full variable domain (outside the CDR3, taken from reference TRBV15 and TRBJ2-4): DAMVIQNPRYQVTQFGKPVTLSCSQTLNHNVMYWYQQKSSQAPKLLFHYYDKDFNNEADTPDNFQSRRPNTSFCFLDIRSPGLGDTAMYLCATSRGRLEAKNIQYFGAGTRLSVL.